This is a list of T cell receptor beta chains from one sample in a study of blood T cell repertoires in COVID-19. Generated by immunoSEQ multiplex PCR, the TCRdb table keeps only in-frame clones and is missing some. The sample has roughly 160,000 clones; approximately 88% are singletons. Specimen: peripheral blood. All receptors derive from a man younger than 35 with active or convalescent COVID-19. CDR3s include the opening cysteine and the closing phenylalanine or tryptophan. The D gene is left open where the match is weak. Clone size is given for some rows only: seen once, a few or many times, or a class if the clone is expanded.

-	-	TRBV23-1	TRBJ2-7	CPQLAYEQYF	TGCCCACAGCTGGCCTACGAGCAGTACTTC
once	-	TRBV18	TRBJ1-6	CASSLLKGADNSPLHF	TGTGCCAGCTCACTTTTAAAAGGGGCAGATAATTCACCCCTCCACTTT
-	TRBD1	TRBV6-6	TRBJ2-7	CASSLNRGPAGEQYF	TGTGCCAGCAGTTTAAACAGGGGGCCCGCCGGCGAGCAGTACTTC
-	-	TRBV6-5	TRBJ1-1	CASSRGQPSTEAFF	TGTGCCAGCAGCCGTGGACAGCCTTCCACTGAAGCTTTCTTT
-	TRBD1	TRBV2	TRBJ1-1	CASSQGARPTEAFF	TGTGCCAGCAGCCAGGGGGCAAGGCCCACTGAAGCTTTCTTT
-	-	TRBV24-1	TRBJ1-3	CATSGGGRNTIYF	TGTGCCACCAGTGGCGGTGGAAGAAACACCATATATTTT
-	TRBD1	TRBV27	TRBJ1-2	CASSFQDRGHGYTF	TGTGCCAGCAGTTTCCAGGACAGGGGGCATGGCTACACCTTC
-	-	TRBV10-2	TRBJ1-1	CASSQAYTEAFF	TGCGCCAGCAGTCAGGCCTACACTGAAGCTTTCTTT
-	-	TRBV7-5	TRBJ2-1	CARSYSSGSNCYNEQFF	TGTGCCAGAAGCTATTCCAGCGGGAGCAATTGCTACAATGAGCAGTTCTTC
-	TRBD1	TRBV2	TRBJ1-5	CASMRDREIVAGNQPQHF	TGTGCCAGCATGAGGGACAGGGAAATCGTAGCTGGCAATCAGCCCCAGCATTTT
few	-	TRBV7-3	TRBJ2-5	CASSLSSARQETQYF	TGTGCCAGCAGCTTAAGCTCGGCGAGGCAAGAGACCCAGTACTTC
-	TRBD1	TRBV6-5	TRBJ2-7	CASSYRAGGLYEQYF	TGTGCCAGCAGTTACCGGGCAGGGGGCTTGTACGAGCAGTACTTC
once	-	TRBV6-2/TRBV6-3	TRBJ1-6	CASSGTANSPLHF	TGTGCCAGCAGTGGGACTGCAAATTCACCCCTCCACTTT
-	TRBD1	TRBV24-1	TRBJ2-5	CATSDLGGTGTQYF	TGTGCCACCAGTGATTTGGGGGGGACAGGGACCCAGTACTTC
-	-	TRBV27	TRBJ1-1	CASSSPGHMNTEAFF	TGTGCCAGCAGTTCACCGGGACATATGAACACTGAAGCTTTCTTT
few	TRBD2	TRBV24-1	TRBJ2-7	CATSDNLAGYEQYF	TGTGCCACCAGTGATAACCTAGCGGGCTACGAGCAGTACTTC
-	TRBD1	TRBV28	TRBJ2-7	CASRPGTAIYEQYF	TGTGCCAGCAGACCCGGGACAGCTATCTACGAGCAGTACTTC
-	TRBD1	TRBV19	TRBJ1-1	CASSSDRGMNTEAFF	TGTGCCAGTAGTTCCGACAGGGGGATGAACACTGAAGCTTTCTTT
-	TRBD2	TRBV6-5	TRBJ2-2	CASRGTSGTGELFF	TGTGCCAGCAGGGGGACTAGCGGCACCGGGGAGCTGTTTTTT
once	-	TRBV6-6	TRBJ2-5	CASSYSRAGVETQYF	TGTGCCAGCAGTTACTCGCGGGCTGGGGTGGAGACCCAGTACTTC
-	-	TRBV5-3	TRBJ1-6	CARSPPDRAGGGKSYNSPLHF	TGTGCCAGAAGCCCGCCGGACAGAGCGGGGGGCGGAAAGTCCTATAATTCACCCCTCCACTTT
-	-	TRBV4-1	TRBJ1-1	CASSQDGGALTEAFF	TGCGCCAGCAGCCAGGACGGCGGGGCCCTCACTGAAGCTTTCTTT
-	TRBD1	TRBV6-2/TRBV6-3	TRBJ1-5	CASSPTGGHQPQHF	TGTGCCAGCAGTCCAACAGGGGGCCATCAGCCCCAGCATTTT
-	TRBD1	TRBV18	TRBJ2-5	CASQPGTANQETQYF	TGTGCCAGCCAGCCCGGGACAGCGAACCAAGAGACCCAGTACTTC
-	-	TRBV6-1	TRBJ1-3	CASSEALGHPGGTIYF	TGTGCCAGCAGTGAAGCGCTCGGACACCCGGGGGGCACCATATATTTT
-	-	TRBV10-2	TRBJ1-2	CASSESGRDRYGYTF	TGCGCCAGCAGTGAGTCAGGCAGGGATCGGTATGGCTACACCTTC
-	-	TRBV11-2	TRBJ2-7	CASSLGVTTYEQYF	TGTGCCAGCAGCTTAGGCGTCACCACCTACGAGCAGTACTTC
-	-	TRBV5-1	TRBJ2-3	CASSSKSGERTDTQYF	TGCGCCAGCAGCTCAAAATCAGGGGAGCGCACAGATACGCAGTATTTT
-	-	TRBV19	TRBJ1-5	CASSSRAVNQPQHF	TGTGCCAGCTCCTCCAGGGCAGTCAACCAGCCCCAGCATTTT
once	-	TRBV11-2	TRBJ1-5	CASSLRGNQPQHF	TGTGCCAGCAGCCTCAGGGGCAATCAGCCCCAGCATTTT
-	TRBD1	TRBV6-5	TRBJ1-2	CASSSDRGANYGYTF	TGTGCCAGCAGCTCCGACAGGGGAGCTAACTATGGCTACACCTTC
-	-	TRBV7-3	TRBJ2-2	CASSSEETEGSGELFF	TGTGCCAGCAGCTCGGAGGAAACTGAGGGTTCCGGGGAGCTGTTTTTT
-	TRBD1	TRBV28	TRBJ1-2	CASRYSTGTGNYGYTF	TGTGCCAGCAGATATTCCACCGGGACAGGGAACTATGGCTACACCTTC
few	TRBD1	TRBV4-2	TRBJ2-2	CASSQDGDRATGELFF	TGTGCCAGCAGCCAAGATGGGGACAGGGCGACCGGGGAGCTGTTTTTT
-	TRBD2	TRBV7-2	TRBJ2-5	CASSLGGGKETQYF	TGTGCCAGCAGCTTAGGGGGGGGAAAGGAGACCCAGTACTTC
-	-	TRBV19	TRBJ1-1	CASSTPGTLQSMNTEAFF	TGTGCCAGTAGTACTCCCGGGACACTTCAGAGCATGAACACTGAAGCTTTCTTT
-	TRBD1	TRBV7-3	TRBJ1-2	CASSSDPGTGSQTF	TGTGCCAGCAGCTCCGACCCCGGGACAGGATCCCAAACCTTC
few	TRBD2	TRBV7-6	TRBJ2-7	CASSPRTSGTSYEQYF	TGTGCCAGCAGCCCCCGGACTAGCGGGACCTCCTACGAGCAGTACTTC
-	TRBD2	TRBV12-5	TRBJ2-2	CASGFSKKGLAGNTGELFF	TGTGCTAGTGGTTTCTCCAAAAAGGGACTAGCGGGAAACACCGGGGAGCTGTTTTTT
-	-	TRBV11-3	TRBJ2-1	CASSALGSEQFF	TGTGCCAGCAGCGCACTAGGAAGTGAGCAGTTCTTC
-	-	TRBV11-2	TRBJ1-1	CASSFRGTNTEAFF	TGTGCCAGCAGCTTCAGGGGAACGAACACTGAAGCTTTCTTT
-	-	TRBV2	TRBJ1-4	CASSARGGANEKLFF	TGTGCCAGCAGTGCTCGGGGGGGAGCTAATGAAAAACTGTTTTTT